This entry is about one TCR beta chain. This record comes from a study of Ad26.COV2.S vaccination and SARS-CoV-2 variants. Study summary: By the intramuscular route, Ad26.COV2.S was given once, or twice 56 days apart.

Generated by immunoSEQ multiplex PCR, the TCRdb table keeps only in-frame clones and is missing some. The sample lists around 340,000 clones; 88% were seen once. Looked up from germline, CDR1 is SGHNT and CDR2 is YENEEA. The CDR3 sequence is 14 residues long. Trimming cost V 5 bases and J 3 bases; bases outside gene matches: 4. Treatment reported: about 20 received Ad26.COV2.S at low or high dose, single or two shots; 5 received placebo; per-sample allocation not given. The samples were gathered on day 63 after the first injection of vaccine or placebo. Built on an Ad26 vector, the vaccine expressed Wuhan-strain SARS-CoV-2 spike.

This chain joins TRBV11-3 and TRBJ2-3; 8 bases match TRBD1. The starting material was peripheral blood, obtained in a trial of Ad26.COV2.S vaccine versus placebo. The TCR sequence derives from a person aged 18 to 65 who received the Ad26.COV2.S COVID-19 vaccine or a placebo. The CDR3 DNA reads TGTGCCAGCAGCCCTAGGACAGGGACAGATACGCAGTATTTT. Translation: CASSPRTGTDTQYF.